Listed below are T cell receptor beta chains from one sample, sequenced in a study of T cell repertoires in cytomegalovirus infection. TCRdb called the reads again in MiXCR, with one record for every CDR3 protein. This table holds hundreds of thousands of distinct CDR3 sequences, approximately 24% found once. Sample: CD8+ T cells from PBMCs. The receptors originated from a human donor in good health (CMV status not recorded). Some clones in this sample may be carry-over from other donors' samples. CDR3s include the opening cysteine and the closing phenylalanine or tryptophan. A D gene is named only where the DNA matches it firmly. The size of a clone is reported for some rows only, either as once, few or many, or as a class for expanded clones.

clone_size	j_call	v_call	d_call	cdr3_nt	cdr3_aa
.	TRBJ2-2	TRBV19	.	TGTGCCACCCAGTGGGGGACCGGGGAGCTGTTTTTT	CATQWGTGELFF
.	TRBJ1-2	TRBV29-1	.	TGCAGCGTTCGTGGCGTCCCCACGAGCCGCTATGGCTACACCTTC	CSVRGVPTSRYGYTF
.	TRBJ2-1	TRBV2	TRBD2	TGTGCCAGCAGGGGGACTAGCGGGCGGAGGGAGTTCTTC	CASRGTSGRREFF
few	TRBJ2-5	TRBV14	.	TGTGCCAGCAGCCAAAGGAACTCCGTGTCCCAAGAGACCCAGTACTTC	CASSQRNSVSQETQYF
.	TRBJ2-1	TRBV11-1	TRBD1	TGTGCCAGCAGCTTAAGTGGGACAGGGCGTTACAATGAGCAGTTCTTC	CASSLSGTGRYNEQFF
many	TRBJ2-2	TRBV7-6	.	TGTGCCAGCGCCCTAAGGTCCGGGGAGCTGTTTTTT	CASALRSGELFF
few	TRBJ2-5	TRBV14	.	TGTGCCAGCAGCCAAGATAATGCGAAAGAGACCCAGTACTTC	CASSQDNAKETQYF
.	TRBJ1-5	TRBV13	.	TGTGCCAGCAGCTTAGGGGTTCCAGGGAGCAATCAGCCCCAGCATTTT	CASSLGVPGSNQPQHF
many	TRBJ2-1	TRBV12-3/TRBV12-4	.	TGTGCCAGCACCTCGGACAGATACAATGAGCAGTTCTTC	CASTSDRYNEQFF
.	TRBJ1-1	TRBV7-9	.	TGTGCCAGCAGCGCGCCCCAATCCGTGAACACTGAAGCTTTCTTT	CASSAPQSVNTEAFF
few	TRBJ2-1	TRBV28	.	TGTGCCAGCAGTTTGGGCGGGACACCCTCCTACAATGAGCAGTTCTTC	CASSLGGTPSYNEQFF
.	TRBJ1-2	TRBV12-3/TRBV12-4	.	TGTGCCAGCACCTCTACCCCGGCAGCTTATGGCTACACCTTC	CASTSTPAAYGYTF
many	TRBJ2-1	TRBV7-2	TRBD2	TGTGCCAGCAGCCGAGGGGGCGGGGGGGCCAGTGAGCAGTTCTTC	CASSRGGGGASEQFF
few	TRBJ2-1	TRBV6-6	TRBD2	TGTGCCAGCAGTCTCTCGGGGGGGGGTCAGAATGAGCAGTTCTTC	CASSLSGGGQNEQFF
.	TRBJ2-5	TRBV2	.	TGTGCCAGCACCACGGTCCAAGAGACCCAGTACTTC	CASTTVQETQYF
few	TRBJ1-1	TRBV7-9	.	TGTGCCAGCAGCTCACCGCTCCGGGGCGCCGACACTGAAGCTTTCTTT	CASSSPLRGADTEAFF
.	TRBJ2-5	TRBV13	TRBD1	TGTGCCAGCAGCTTAGCGGGACAGTTCATCGAGACCCGGTACTTC	CASSLAGQFIETRYF
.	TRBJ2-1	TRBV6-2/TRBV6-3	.	TGTGCCAGCAGGGACCCTAAGGGCCAGCAGTTCTTC	CASRDPKGQQFF
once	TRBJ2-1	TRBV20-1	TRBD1	TGCAGTGCTACGGGGTATGAGGTAGACAGGGTTAGGTACAATGAGCAGTTCTTC	CSATGYEVDRVRYNEQFF
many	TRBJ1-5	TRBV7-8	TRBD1	TGTGCCAGCAGCCCGATAACAGGGGGACATCAGCCCCAGCATTTT	CASSPITGGHQPQHF
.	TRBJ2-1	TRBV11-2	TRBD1	TGTGCCAGCAGCCGCTGGACAGGGTCTCCAAGGAATGAGCAGTTCTTC	CASSRWTGSPRNEQFF
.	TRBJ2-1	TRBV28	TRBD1	TGTGCCAGCCGTCCCGGGACAGGGAGGAATGAGCAGTTCTTC	CASRPGTGRNEQFF